The 19 T cell receptor beta chains in this list originate from one sample, sequenced in a study of shared clonotypes between healthy human individuals (dated by TCRdb to the early 2020s). Library preparation was by the immunoSEQ multiplex PCR assay. TCRdb re-hosts the immuneACCESS table, in-frame sequences only. Its copies lack some clones; in the studies checked, an unresolved V gene accounts for under half of them, and the cause for the rest is not known. The table for this sample lists 1.4 million or so clones; 98% to 99% of them were counted only once. In total, the top ten clones hold approximately 0.4% of the sample. Sequencing was done on a sample of naive CD4+ T cells sorted from blood. The intended sense of this specimen's cell subset or site label: CD45RA+ positively selected. The receptors originated from a man aged 30 to 39 in good health.

V is TRBV9 and J is TRBJ2-5; D is unclear. CDR3 size: 13 residues. Trimming took 4 bases from V and 5 from J, leaving 12 bases between them. Germline values: CDR1 SGDLS, CDR2 YYNGEE. Written as DNA, the CDR3 is TGTGCCAGCAGCCCCTACCTAAGGGAGACCCAGTACTTC. It is translated as CASSPYLRETQYF.

The J gene is TRBJ2-2, the V gene TRBV6-5; TRBD1 matches 10 bases. CDR1 MNHEY and CDR2 SVGAGI come from the germline V gene. Trimming took 6 bases from V and 5 from J; bases not matched to a gene: 3. The CDR3 extends over 14 amino acids. The CDR3 DNA follows: TGTGCCAGCAGACGACAGGGGGCAACCGGGGAGCTGTTTTTT. Its protein product is CASRRQGATGELFF.

The chain uses TRBV11-3 and TRBJ2-7; 10 bases agree with TRBD2. The CDR3 has 15 amino acids. Germline loops: CDR1 SGHNT, CDR2 YENEEA. V lost 5 bases to trimming and J lost 7 bases; unmatched junction nucleotides: 11. In nucleotides, the CDR3 is TGTGCCAGCAGCCGGACGCTAGCGGGAGCAGGGGAGCAGTACTTC. Amino acids: CASSRTLAGAGEQYF.

The V gene is TRBV5-5, the J gene TRBJ2-1; D unclear. V dropped 2 bases and J dropped 0 bases, with 12 bases sitting between them. The germline V gene encodes CDR1 SGHKS and CDR2 YYEKEE (reference sequence). There are 16 residues in the CDR3. The CDR3 DNA reads TGTGCCAGCAGCTTTCGTACCTCTAGCTCCTACAATGAGCAGTTCTTC. This codes for CASSFRTSSSYNEQFF.

This clone was seen once. The same CDR3 also results from other DNA sequences found in this sample. This chain joins TRBV6-6 and TRBJ2-5; D may be TRBD1 (5 bases). The V end was cut by 0 bases, the J end by 7 bases, with 6 bases between. Germline V lookup: CDR1 MNHNY, CDR2 SVGAGI (reference sequence). This CDR3 is 12 amino acids long. CDR3 sequence (DNA): TGTGCCAGCAGTTACTCTAGGGGGACCCAGTACTTC. Translating it yields CASSYSRGTQYF.

This rearrangement joins TRBV5-1 to TRBJ1-4; D unclear. Germline assignment: CDR1 SGHRS and CDR2 YFSETQ. CDR3 length equals 13 residues. V shed 10 bases and J shed 5 bases, with 15 bases lying between them. The CDR3 bases are TGCGCCCCACTCCGAGCACGGAATGAAAAACTGTTTTTT. Protein sequence: CAPLRARNEKLFF.

This clone was found once. The chain uses TRBV5-1 and TRBJ2-4, with D unclear. The CDR3 totals 13 residues. Trimming took off 1 base at V and 8 bases at J, with 10 bases between the two ends. Germline V gene lookup returns CDR1 SGHRS and CDR2 YFSETQ. The CDR3 bases are TGCGCCAGCAGCTTGACTGGGGTGGACATTCAGTACTTC. Residues: CASSLTGVDIQYF.

A remark on this clone: Other DNA sequences of this sample code for an identical CDR3. The chain carries TRBV2 and TRBJ2-3, with 10 positions matching TRBD2. Germline CDR1 is SNHLY and CDR2 is FYNNEI. The CDR3 runs to 15 residues. Trimming removed 5 bases from V and 1 base from J; junction bases left unmatched: 3. The CDR3 here is CASSLGLAGTDTQYF. The CDR3 DNA is TGTGCCAGCAGTCTTGGACTAGCGGGCACAGATACGCAGTATTTT.

The rearrangement joins TRBV4-1 to TRBJ2-6, with D unresolved. Germline CDR1 and CDR2: MGHRA and YSYEKL. The CDR3 runs to 16 residues. V was cut by 0 bases and J by 2 bases, with 8 bases left in between. The CDR3 DNA reads as TGCGCCAGCAGCCAAGATGTGGACGCTGGGGCCAACGTCCTGACTTTC. Protein sequence: CASSQDVDAGANVLTF.

The chain recombines TRBV2 with TRBJ2-5, with D possibly being TRBD1 (6 bases). The ends were cut back, 6 bases at V and 4 bases at J, with 18 bases in the middle. This CDR3 has 15 amino acids. Germline assignment: CDR1 SNHLY and CDR2 FYNNEI. CDR3 nucleotide sequence: TGTGCCAGCAGCGGTCGCAGGGGCGTGGGAGAGACCCAGTACTTC. This encodes CASSGRRGVGETQYF. The full variable domain, in which reference TRBV2 and TRBJ2-5 provide the parts outside the CDR3, is EPEVTQTPSHQVTQMGQEVILRCVPISNHLYFYWYRQILGQKVEFLVSFYNNEISEKSEIFDDQFSVERPDGSNFTLKIRSTKLEDSAMYFCASSGRRGVGETQYFGPGTRLLVL.

The V call is TRBV7-9, the J call TRBJ1-1; D may be TRBD1 (5 bases). Trimming shortened V by 5 bases and J by 4 bases, and 11 bases separated the two germline ends. CDR1 is SEHNR and CDR2 is FQNEAQ in the germline V gene (reference sequence). CDR3 size: 13 residues. CDR3 in DNA: TGTGCCAGCAGCGCACAGGAGGGCACTGAAGCTTTCTTT. Protein: CASSAQEGTEAFF.

This chain uses TRBV27 with TRBJ2-7; TRBD1 agrees at 8 bases. Germline trimming cut 6 bases from V and 3 bases from J; bases unmatched to any gene: 7. This CDR3 has 14 residues. Germline V gives CDR1 MNHEY, CDR2 SMNVEV (reference sequence). CDR3 residues: CASRTDRVGYEQYF. The CDR3 DNA reads as TGTGCCAGCAGAACGGACAGGGTCGGCTACGAGCAGTACTTC.

The V and J genes are TRBV5-6 and TRBJ1-5, with D maybe TRBD1 (6 bases). This CDR3 comprises 16 residues. V was clipped by 3 bases and J by 4 bases, with 17 bases between them. The germline CDR1 and CDR2 sequences are SGHDT and YYEEEE. The CDR3 DNA reads as TGTGCCAGCAGCTACAGGGTTTCGGGCATAAATCAGCCCCAGCATTTT. Its translation: CASSYRVSGINQPQHF.

This clone appeared a single time. The chain couples TRBV5-5 to TRBJ2-7; D call uncertain. The CDR3 runs 19 residues. With 0 bases removed from V and 2 bases from J, the gap between germline ends came to 24 bases. Germline loops: CDR1 SGHKS, CDR2 YYEKEE (reference sequence). CDR3 loop: CASSLVRVGLSANPYEQYF. The DNA of the CDR3 is TGTGCCAGCAGCTTGGTACGGGTCGGTCTTTCCGCAAACCCCTACGAGCAGTACTTC.

J is TRBJ2-7 and V is TRBV7-2, with 8 positions matching TRBD2. Germline CDR1 SGHTA, CDR2 FQGNSA. V lost 6 bases to trimming and J lost 1 base; unmatched junction nucleotides: 8. The length of the CDR3 is 15 residues. The CDR3 DNA is TGTGCCAGCAGTTTCACGGGGGGGTCATCCTACGAGCAGTACTTC. It encodes CASSFTGGSSYEQYF.

The chain is built from TRBV18 and TRBJ1-1; no clear D gene. CDR3 length: 15 residues. Germline V CDR1 and CDR2: KGHSH, LQKENI. Trimming removed 3 bases from V and 0 bases from J, with 11 bases in between. The CDR3 region has the DNA TGTGCCAGCTCACCTTTCTCTTCCATGAACACTGAAGCTTTCTTT. The encoded protein is CASSPFSSMNTEAFF.

V is TRBV19 and J is TRBJ2-1; 14 nucleotides line up with TRBD2. The CDR3 consists of 17 residues. Germline V gene lookup returns CDR1 LNHDA and CDR2 SQIVND (reference sequence). Trimming at V came to 6 bases and at J to 7 bases, leaving 11 bases not matched to a gene. The CDR3 DNA reads as TGTGCCAGTAGCCTCGGAAGACTAGCGGGAGGGGCTAATGAGCAGTTCTTC. This translates into CASSLGRLAGGANEQFF.

The V call is TRBV27, the J call TRBJ2-1; 7 bases match TRBD2. Unmatched junction bases numbered 12, after V lost 0 bases and J lost 7 bases. CDR3 length: 17 residues. CDR1 MNHEY and CDR2 SMNVEV come from the germline V gene (reference sequence). CDR3 protein: CASSLSGPSGELNEQFF. CDR3 DNA: TGTGCCAGCAGTTTATCCGGCCCAAGCGGGGAGCTGAATGAGCAGTTCTTC.

The gene calls are TRBV6-1 and TRBJ1-2; 7 bases fit TRBD1. V shed 6 bases and J 4 bases; nucleotides not matched to a gene: 11. There are 15 residues in the CDR3. Per the germline V gene, CDR1 is MNHNS and CDR2 is SASEGT. In nucleotides, the CDR3 is TGTGCCAGCAGGCCCAATGCACAGGGGTCCTATGGCTACACCTTC. This encodes CASRPNAQGSYGYTF.